Shown below are 24 T cell receptor beta chains from a single sample sequenced in a study of blood T cells in healthy people across ages. Primers used in a second PCR of roughly 7 to 12 cycles were a sample-barcoded 5' primer and a J-beta primer mix. TCRdb recomputed calls from the 5' RACE reads with MiXCR, one row per CDR3 protein. Here the sample spans 700,000 or so distinct CDR3 sequences, about a fifth being singletons. Material for sequencing was blood. The receptors originated from a man aged 65 to 79 in good health.

This clonotype was detected a few times. V usage is TRBV6-5 and J usage is TRBJ2-7, with 7 bases identical to TRBD1. The CDR3 has 14 amino acids. The junction had 10 bases not matched to a gene; V was cut back by 5 bases and J by 6 bases. Per the germline V gene, CDR1 is MNHEY and CDR2 is SVGAGI. CDR3 sequence (DNA): TGTGCCAGCAGTAAAGGGACAGTCCGAGGCGAGCAGTACTTC. Residues: CASSKGTVRGEQYF.

This clonotype appeared a single time. Germline is not matched at one junction end, which may reflect a read error. This rearrangement joins TRBV19 to TRBJ2-7; D possibly corresponds to TRBD2 (6 bases). CDR1 is LNHDA, CDR2 SQIVND, per germline (reference sequence). The CDR3 has 12 residues. The CDR3, as DNA: TGTGCCAGGATACAGGCGGGGTACGGGCAGTACTTC. It codes for CARIQAGYGQYF.

This clonotype was seen more than once but under ten times. The chain couples TRBV20-1 to TRBJ2-5, with D possibly TRBD1 on 5 matching bases. V lost 3 bases to trimming and J lost 5 bases, with 10 bases between them. Germline CDR1 and CDR2: DFQATT and SNEGSKA (reference sequence). The CDR3 consists of 12 residues. The DNA of the CDR3 is TGCAGTGCTAGTCTGGGGCGGGAGACCCAGTACTTC. Amino acid sequence: CSASLGRETQYF.

The J gene is TRBJ2-4, the V gene TRBV14, with D maybe TRBD2 (6 bases). V lost 5 bases, J lost 2 bases, and 13 bases lay in between. The CDR3 extends over 15 amino acids. Germline CDR1 is SGHDN and CDR2 is FVKESK. The CDR3 DNA reads TGTGCCAGCAGCAGAGCCGGCGGGACCAAAAACATTCAGTACTTC. It is translated as CASSRAGGTKNIQYF.

A note on this clonotype: The junction does not match germline at one end; this may be a read error. V and J are TRBV6-1 and TRBJ2-1; no clear D gene. The J call could be wrong; TRBJ2-5 is a better fit for the DNA end. Germline-derived CDR1 and CDR2 are MNHNS and SASEGT. This CDR3 is 15 amino acids long. The chain's CDR3 is CANSEFLRPGETQYF. The CDR3 region has the DNA TGTGCCAACAGTGAATTCCTCCGGCCCGGGGAGACCCAGTACTTC.

The chain employs TRBV20-1 and TRBJ2-7; D ambiguous. CDR3 size: 10 residues. V was clipped by 6 bases and J by 2 bases, with 5 bases between them. The germline gives CDR1 DFQATT, CDR2 SNEGSKA (reference sequence). The CDR3 region is CSALPYEQYF. DNA for the CDR3: TGCAGTGCCCTCCCCTACGAGCAGTACTTC.

The chain couples TRBV10-3 to TRBJ2-1; no definite D call. CDR3 length: 12 amino acids. Per the germline V gene, CDR1 is ENHRY and CDR2 is SYGVKD. The V end lost 3 bases, the J end lost 6 bases, and 6 bases lay between the germline ends. The CDR3 DNA sequence: TGTGCCATCAGTGACTTCACCAATGAGCAGTTCTTC. Encoded protein: CAISDFTNEQFF.

This clonotype was seen only a few times. The chain is built from TRBV7-9 and TRBJ2-2; D remains ambiguous. Looked up from germline, CDR1 is SEHNR and CDR2 is FQNEAQ (reference sequence). The CDR3 has 10 residues. V lost 10 bases and J 3 bases, leaving 3 bases between the germline ends. The CDR3 bases are TGTGCCAAATACACCGGGGAGCTGTTTTTT. Its translation is CAKYTGELFF. Variable domain in full (rest from reference TRBV7-9 and TRBJ2-2): DTGVSQNPRHKITKRGQNVTFRCDPISEHNRLYWYRQTLGQGPEFLTYFQNEAQLEKSRLLSDRFSAERPKGSFSTLEIQRTEQGDSAMYLCAKYTGELFFGEGSRLTVL.

The chain combines TRBV6-2 or TRBV6-3 with TRBJ2-5, with D perhaps given as TRBD1 or TRBD2 (5 bases each). The CDR3 spans 13 residues. Germline CDR1 reads MNHEY; CDR2 reads SVGEGT. V lost 8 bases to trimming and J lost 4 bases, with 14 bases between them. The CDR3 DNA sequence: TGTGCCAGCTCCGGGACGCGTTTAGAGACCCAGTACTTC. Encoded protein: CASSGTRLETQYF.

J is TRBJ1-2 and V is TRBV29-1; no definite D call. CDR3 length equals 14 residues. Germline V CDR1 and CDR2: SQVTM, ANQGSEA. Trimming took off 6 bases at V and 0 bases at J, with 14 bases between the two ends. CDR3 sequence reads: CSVARESANYGYTF. The CDR3 DNA follows: TGCAGCGTAGCTAGGGAGTCAGCTAACTATGGCTACACCTTC.

The chain is built from TRBV7-2 and TRBJ1-5; no firm D call. Trimming cost V 2 bases and J 4 bases, with 12 bases left between them. Germline values: CDR1 SGHTA, CDR2 FQGNSA. The CDR3 covers 15 residues. The CDR3 reads CASSLSHQVNQPQHF. In DNA, the CDR3 is TGTGCCAGCAGCTTATCGCACCAGGTGAATCAGCCCCAGCATTTT. The full variable domain, with the rest looked up from reference TRBV7-2 and TRBJ1-5, is GAGVSQSPSNKVTEKGKDVELRCDPISGHTALYWYRQSLGQGLEFLIYFQGNSAPDKSGLPSDRFSAERTGGSVSTLTIQRTQQEDSAVYLCASSLSHQVNQPQHFGDGTRLSIL.

This clonotype has a handful of counts. The J gene is TRBJ1-1, the V gene TRBV14; maybe TRBD1 (5 bases). The CDR3 sequence is 16 residues long. Deletions cut 1 base from V and 3 bases from J, with 15 bases between. Looked up from germline, CDR1 is SGHDN and CDR2 is FVKESK. Here the CDR3 DNA reads TGTGCCAGCAGCCAAGGGGTTCTGGGGGTAGACACTGAAGCTTTCTTT. Translated, it gives CASSQGVLGVDTEAFF.

This clonotype was observed a handful of times. The chain combines TRBV12-3 or TRBV12-4 with TRBJ1-6; 7 bases fit TRBD1. V dropped 2 bases and J dropped 7; count of bases not matched to a gene: 2. This CDR3 has 14 amino acids. In DNA form, the CDR3 reads TGTGCCAGCAGTTTAACAGGGGAGAATTCACCCCTCCACTTT. It specifies CASSLTGENSPLHF.

The chain has TRBV4-1 and TRBJ1-1; 8 positions agree with TRBD1. The CDR3 is made up of 16 amino acids. Germline lookup yields CDR1 MGHRA and CDR2 YSYEKL. The V and J ends lost 7 bases and 1 base, in that order; junction bases with no gene match: 11. This CDR3 reads CASTHTGGKGNTEAFF. CDR3 DNA sequence: TGCGCCAGCACCCATACAGGGGGGAAGGGGAACACTGAAGCTTTCTTT.

In its sample, this clonotype was seen many times. J is TRBJ1-2 and V is TRBV29-1; TRBD1 is a possible D gene (5 bases). Trimming cost V 1 base and J 7 bases, with 13 bases left between them. This CDR3 spans 13 amino acids. Germline-derived CDR1 and CDR2 are SQVTM and ANQGSEA. CDR3 region: CSVEVGGEGGYTF. CDR3 DNA sequence: TGCAGCGTTGAAGTCGGAGGGGAGGGTGGCTACACCTTC.

CDR3 amino acids: CASTRGGALGEKLFF. The CDR3 region has the DNA TGTGCCAGCACCAGGGGGGGGGCCCTCGGTGAAAAACTGTTTTTT. V and J are TRBV9 and TRBJ1-4; the match to TRBD1 covers 7 bases. There are 15 residues in the CDR3. Germline trimming cut 6 bases from V and 7 bases from J; bases unmatched to any gene: 12. The germline V gene has CDR1 SGDLS and CDR2 YYNGEE.

This clonotype was observed a single time. The V gene is TRBV27, the J gene TRBJ2-1; 13 bases fit TRBD2. The CDR3 covers 19 residues. The germline CDR1 and CDR2 sequences are MNHEY and SMNVEV (reference sequence). Trimming at V came to 5 bases and at J to 0 bases, leaving 10 bases not matched to a gene. The CDR3 sequence is CASSRLAGGLFSSYNEQFF. The CDR3 region has the DNA TGTGCCAGCAGTCGACTAGCGGGGGGCCTCTTTAGCTCCTACAATGAGCAGTTCTTC.

This chain uses TRBV9 with TRBJ1-2; possible D gene TRBD1, 5 bases. The CDR3 contains 16 residues. Looked up from germline, CDR1 is SGDLS and CDR2 is YYNGEE. V was clipped by 0 bases and J by 3 bases, with 15 bases between them. This CDR3 is CASSVGLDSRDYGYTF. CDR3 coding DNA: TGTGCCAGCAGCGTAGGACTGGACTCCAGGGACTATGGCTACACCTTC.

As concerns this clonotype: The missing conserved phenylalanine or tryptophan at the end of this CDR3 makes a read error likely. The chain uses TRBV2 and TRBJ2-5; either TRBD1 or TRBD2 may supply D (5 bases each). Matching the DNA end better, TRBJ2-7 makes the J call doubtful. This CDR3 region has 16 residues. Germline CDR1 is SNHLY and CDR2 is FYNNEI. CDR3 protein: CASSESPGRSAYEQYL. The CDR3 coding sequence is TGTGCCAGCAGTGAATCACCGGGACGTTCAGCCTACGAGCAGTACCTC.

The table lists this clonotype with a few counts. The V and J genes are TRBV20-1 and TRBJ1-1; 9 bases line up with TRBD1. The ends lost 4 bases at V and 5 bases at J; junction bases unmatched: 14. CDR3 length: 16 residues. CDR1 DFQATT and CDR2 SNEGSKA come from the germline V gene (reference sequence). The CDR3 coding sequence is TGCAGTGCTAAACTTCCCGGGACAGGGCGTATTACTGAAGCTTTCTTT. Encoded protein: CSAKLPGTGRITEAFF.

The V gene is TRBV7-9, the J gene TRBJ1-3; D call uncertain. The V end lost 4 bases, the J end lost 1 base, and 11 bases lay between the germline ends. The CDR3 runs 15 residues. CDR1 SEHNR and CDR2 FQNEAQ come from the germline V gene (reference sequence). The CDR3 DNA follows: TGTGCCAGCAGCTGGAAGACTGCATCTGGAAACACCATATATTTT. Its protein is CASSWKTASGNTIYF.

The chain couples TRBV6-4 to TRBJ2-1; 8 bases align to TRBD1. V lost 7 bases and J lost 6; bases outside the gene matches: 8. CDR1 is MRHNA, CDR2 SNTAGT, per germline. The CDR3 consists of 14 residues. The chain's CDR3 is CASMKDRAANEQFF. The CDR3 DNA follows: TGTGCCAGCATGAAGGACAGGGCAGCCAATGAGCAGTTCTTC.

This clonotype was observed once. V usage is TRBV3-1 and J usage is TRBJ2-5; no firm D call. The CDR3 extends over 13 amino acids. Trimming took off 2 bases at V and 4 bases at J, with 8 bases between the two ends. Germline V CDR1 and CDR2: LGHDT, YNNKEL (reference sequence). DNA of the CDR3: TGTGCCAGCAGCCAAACAATTATAGAGACCCAGTACTTC. This codes for CASSQTIIETQYF.

V usage is TRBV6-1 and J usage is TRBJ2-1, with TRBD1 matching 9 bases. Gene TRBJ2-7 matches the end of the DNA better, so the J call may be wrong. The CDR3 spans 14 residues. The germline gives CDR1 MNHNS, CDR2 SASEGT. In DNA, the CDR3 is TGTGCCAGCAGAACCGGGACAGGGAACTACGAGCAGTACTTC. Its translation: CASRTGTGNYEQYF.